These T cell receptor beta chains were read from a single sample in a study of cytomegalovirus exposure and HLA in healthy donors. The table came from immunoSEQ multiplex PCR; TCRdb's copy has only in-frame clones and leaves some out. The table has 150,000 to 200,000 clones, around 86% seen once. The sample comprised PBMCs. The receptor set was obtained from a man between 18 and 29 years old in good health and CMV-seropositive. Both conserved end residues are part of each CDR3. Fields, in order: CDR3 length, J gene, D gene, V gene, clone size, CDR3 protein, CDR3 DNA. D genes are given only for firm matches. The listing skips clone size in some rows; elsewhere it reads once, few, many or a size class.

>17|TRBJ2-7|TRBD1|TRBV19|once
CASSAHRPGQRLYEQYF
TGTGCCAGTAGTGCCCACCGGCCGGGACAGCGACTTTACGAGCAGTACTTC
>10|TRBJ2-7|-|TRBV20-1|-
CSARDNEQYF
TGCAGTGCTAGAGATAACGAGCAGTACTTC
>14|TRBJ2-7|-|TRBV28|once
CASSVSTIPYEQYF
TGTGCCAGCAGTGTCTCAACTATCCCCTACGAGCAGTACTTC
>14|TRBJ1-1|-|TRBV15|-
CATSREGRGTEAFF
TGTGCCACCAGCAGAGAAGGGAGGGGCACTGAAGCTTTCTTT
>14|TRBJ2-1|-|TRBV5-1|-
CASNLERGGNEQFF
TGCGCCAGCAACTTGGAGAGAGGTGGAAATGAGCAGTTCTTC
>14|TRBJ1-2|-|TRBV7-2|-
CASSLGIESYGYTF
TGTGCCAGCAGCTTAGGCATAGAATCGTATGGCTACACCTTC
>14|TRBJ2-2|-|TRBV6-1|-
CASRLGGTTGELFF
TGTGCCAGTCGACTAGGAGGCACCACCGGGGAGCTGTTTTTT
>14|TRBJ1-2|-|TRBV4-3|-
CASSQDRQGLGYTF
TGCGCCAGCAGCCAAGATCGCCAGGGGCTTGGCTACACCTTC
>17|TRBJ2-3|TRBD2|TRBV27|-
CASSFSGGPRSTDTQYF
TGTGCCAGCAGTTTTAGCGGGGGCCCCCGGAGCACAGATACGCAGTATTTT
>14|TRBJ2-5|TRBD2|TRBV28|-
CASSPAGGGETQYF
TGTGCCAGCAGTCCGGCTGGGGGGGGAGAGACCCAGTACTTC
>13|TRBJ1-2|-|TRBV7-8|-
CSSGSEANYGYTF
TGTAGTAGTGGCAGCGAAGCTAACTATGGCTACACCTTC
>15|TRBJ2-7|-|TRBV4-2|-
CASSQEWESSYEQYF
TGTGCCAGCAGCCAAGAATGGGAGAGCTCCTACGAGCAGTACTTC
>16|TRBJ2-1|TRBD2|TRBV9|-
CASSQTGGAIDNEQFF
TGTGCCAGCAGCCAAACCGGGGGGGCTATCGACAATGAGCAGTTCTTC
>14|TRBJ2-1|-|TRBV30|-
CAWSVQGGLNEQFF
TGTGCCTGGAGTGTCCAGGGGGGTCTAAATGAGCAGTTCTTC
>14|TRBJ1-2|-|TRBV7-2|-
CASSRRAGGYGYTF
TGTGCCAGCAGCCGTCGAGCGGGGGGCTATGGCTACACCTTC
>16|TRBJ2-5|TRBD1|TRBV5-1|-
CASSLESGGMGETQYF
TGCGCCAGCAGCTTGGAATCAGGGGGCATGGGTGAGACCCAGTACTTC
>16|TRBJ2-2|TRBD2|TRBV7-8|-
CASSLVLAGHTGELFF
TGTGCCAGCAGCTTAGTTCTAGCGGGCCACACCGGGGAGCTGTTTTTT
>13|TRBJ2-7|TRBD1|TRBV10-3|-
CAIRSGQTYEQYF
TGTGCCATCAGGTCGGGACAGACCTACGAGCAGTACTTC
>14|TRBJ1-1|-|TRBV4-1|-
CASSLRDMNTEAFF
TGCGCCAGCAGCCTCAGGGACATGAACACTGAAGCTTTCTTT
>13|TRBJ2-7|-|TRBV7-2|-
CASSPGVSYEQYF
TGTGCCAGCAGCCCCGGGGTTTCCTACGAGCAGTACTTC
>15|TRBJ2-7|TRBD2|TRBV7-2|-
CASSTRAGLAGEQYF
TGTGCCAGCAGCACCCGTGCGGGACTAGCGGGGGAGCAGTACTTC
>15|TRBJ2-3|-|TRBV5-1|-
CASSLAQGMTDTQYF
TGCGCCAGCAGCTTGGCACAGGGTATGACAGATACGCAGTATTTT
>17|TRBJ2-2|TRBD2|TRBV7-6|-
CASSLDSPPGGTGELFF
TGTGCCAGCAGCTTAGATAGCCCACCGGGAGGAACCGGGGAGCTGTTTTTT
>12|TRBJ2-1|TRBD1|TRBV7-6|-
CASSIRGNEQFF
TGTGCCAGCAGCATCAGGGGGAATGAGCAGTTCTTC
>13|TRBJ2-3|-|TRBV10-3|few
CAISGRERDTQYF
TGTGCCATCAGTGGACGGGAGCGAGATACGCAGTATTTT
>16|TRBJ2-4|-|TRBV5-1|-
CASSLTGAGDKNIQYF
TGCGCCAGCAGCTTGACCGGGGCAGGGGACAAAAACATTCAGTACTTC
>14|TRBJ1-1|TRBD1|TRBV27|once
CASSLSGTGTEAFF
TGTGCCAGCAGTTTATCGGGGACAGGGACTGAAGCTTTCTTT
>16|TRBJ2-7|TRBD2|TRBV7-2|-
CASSRRTSGLSYEQYF
TGTGCCAGCAGCCGACGTACTAGCGGGCTCTCCTACGAGCAGTACTTC
>15|TRBJ1-1|-|TRBV6-5|-
CASSTPGHKNTEAFF
TGTGCCAGCAGTACGCCGGGACACAAGAACACTGAAGCTTTCTTT
>14|TRBJ2-1|TRBD2|TRBV13|-
CASGGRGTYNEQFF
TGTGCCAGCGGGGGGAGGGGTACCTACAATGAGCAGTTCTTC
>14|TRBJ1-2|TRBD1|TRBV5-1|-
CASSSGQAVYGYTF
TGCGCCAGCAGCTCGGGACAGGCGGTCTATGGCTACACCTTC
>12|TRBJ2-5|-|TRBV7-2|-
CASSSGQETQYF
TGTGCCAGCAGCTCGGGACAAGAGACCCAGTACTTC
>13|TRBJ1-2|-|TRBV27|few
CASSLNSGNGYTF
TGTGCCAGCAGTTTAAACTCAGGGAATGGCTACACCTTC
>14|TRBJ2-7|TRBD1|TRBV7-9|-
CASSFTGVGYEQYF
TGTGCCAGCAGCTTCACAGGGGTAGGGTACGAGCAGTACTTC
>14|TRBJ2-1|-|TRBV7-2|-
CASSLSSTLNEQFF
TGTGCCAGCAGCTTGTCCTCTACCCTCAATGAGCAGTTCTTC
>16|TRBJ2-1|TRBD2|TRBV4-1|-
CASSQAGTSGGNEQFF
TGCGCCAGCAGCCAGGCCGGGACTAGCGGGGGAAATGAGCAGTTCTTC
>14|TRBJ1-4|-|TRBV5-4|once
CASSEKQRNEKLFF
TGTGCCAGCAGCGAGAAGCAGAGGAATGAAAAACTGTTTTTT
>16|TRBJ2-7|TRBD2|TRBV9|-
CASSVGGRAKTYEQYF
TGTGCCAGCAGCGTAGGGGGGAGGGCCAAAACTTACGAGCAGTACTTC
>13|TRBJ1-5|-|TRBV7-2|-
CASSFGVNQPQHF
TGTGCCAGCAGCTTCGGAGTCAATCAGCCCCAGCATTTT
>13|TRBJ1-2|-|TRBV5-1|-
CASSLPGRSGYTF
TGCGCCAGCAGCTTACCAGGGAGGAGTGGCTACACCTTC
>20|TRBJ1-2|TRBD1|TRBV4-3|-
CASSQGIRLRDRGFDYGYTF
TGCGCCAGCAGCCAAGGAATTCGCCTGAGGGACAGGGGGTTTGACTATGGCTACACCTTC
>15|TRBJ2-1|-|TRBV11-2|-
CASSPYRTNRNEQFF
TGTGCCAGCAGCCCATACAGGACTAATCGGAATGAGCAGTTCTTC
>14|TRBJ1-2|-|TRBV6-6|-
CASSYGQGGYGYTF
TGTGCCAGCAGTTACGGGCAGGGAGGCTATGGCTACACCTTC
>14|TRBJ2-2|TRBD1|TRBV28|-
CASSPWTGGGELFF
TGTGCCAGCAGTCCTTGGACAGGGGGCGGGGAGCTGTTTTTT
>12|TRBJ1-1|-|TRBV29-1|-
CSVQSGHTEAFF
TGCAGCGTCCAATCAGGTCACACTGAAGCTTTCTTT
>14|TRBJ2-3|-|TRBV7-2|-
CASSLGDNTDTQYF
TGTGCCAGCAGCTTAGGGGACAACACAGATACGCAGTATTTT
>15|TRBJ2-7|TRBD2|TRBV13|-
CASSLVAGGSYEQYF
TGTGCCAGCAGCTTAGTGGCGGGAGGGTCCTACGAGCAGTACTTC
>14|TRBJ1-5|-|TRBV9|-
CASSVGQLNQPQHF
TGTGCCAGCAGCGTAGGACAGCTTAATCAGCCCCAGCATTTT
>13|TRBJ2-5|-|TRBV7-6|-
CASSLLRSETQYF
TGTGCCAGCAGCTTACTACGTTCGGAGACCCAGTACTTC
>13|TRBJ2-1|-|TRBV27|-
CASSFGGTNEQFF
TGTGCCAGCAGTTTTGGGGGGACGAATGAGCAGTTCTTC
>15|TRBJ1-1|TRBD1|TRBV5-5|-
CASSWDLLQGPEAFF
TGTGCCAGCAGCTGGGACCTATTACAGGGGCCTGAAGCTTTCTTT
>14|TRBJ1-2|-|TRBV9|-
CASSVGSGGDGYTF
TGTGCCAGCAGCGTAGGTAGTGGGGGCGATGGCTACACCTTC